This TCR beta chain was identified in a study of cytomegalovirus exposure and HLA in healthy donors. Study-wide points: Several top significant clusters appeared, in a later analysis, to be linked to common viral pathogens. Across donors, most TCRs were seen rarely, yet some public ones were widespread. Presence/absence analyses assumed roughly uniform sequencing depth across donors.

The CDR3 loop spans 15 amino acids. V was clipped by 1 base and J by 1 base, with 8 bases between them. Germline CDR1 reads KGHSH; CDR2 reads LQKENI. The PCR made use of 60 Vbeta and 13 Jbeta primers. In the original processing: Roughly 11 million shared chains were among around 80 million unique TCR beta chains counted in a later analysis. The table came from immunoSEQ multiplex PCR; TCRdb's copy has only in-frame clones and leaves some out. Clone size and V and J calls were adopted from that table, with D and trimming inferred from the DNA. The sample totals under 90,000 clones. As to this clone: Antigen unknown.

Sequenced input: PBMCs. This TCR came from a man aged 50-59 years in good health and CMV-seropositive. The chain links TRBV18 to TRBJ1-3; D might be TRBD1 (5 bases). The CDR3 nucleotides read TGTGCCAGCTCACCACTGGGGGGATCTGGAAACACCATATATTTT. Translating it yields CASSPLGGSGNTIYF. Looking up the rest from reference TRBV18 and TRBJ1-3 gives the full variable domain: NAGVMQNPRHLVRRRGQEARLRCSPMKGHSHVYWYRQLPEEGLKFMVYLQKENIIDESGMPKERFSAEFPKEGPSILRIQQVVRGDSAAYFCASSPLGGSGNTIYFGEGSWLTVV.